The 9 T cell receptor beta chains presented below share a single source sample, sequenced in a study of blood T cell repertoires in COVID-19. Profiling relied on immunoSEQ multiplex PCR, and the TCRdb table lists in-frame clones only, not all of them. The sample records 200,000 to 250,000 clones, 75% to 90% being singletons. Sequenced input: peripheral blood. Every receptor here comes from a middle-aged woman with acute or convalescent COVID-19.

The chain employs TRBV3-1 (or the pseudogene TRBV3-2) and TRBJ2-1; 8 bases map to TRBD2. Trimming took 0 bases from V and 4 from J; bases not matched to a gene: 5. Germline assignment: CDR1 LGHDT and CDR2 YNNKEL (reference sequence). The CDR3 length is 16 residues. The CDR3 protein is CASSQDPTGGYNEQFF. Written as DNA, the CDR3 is TGTGCCAGCAGCCAAGATCCAACGGGGGGGTACAATGAGCAGTTCTTC.

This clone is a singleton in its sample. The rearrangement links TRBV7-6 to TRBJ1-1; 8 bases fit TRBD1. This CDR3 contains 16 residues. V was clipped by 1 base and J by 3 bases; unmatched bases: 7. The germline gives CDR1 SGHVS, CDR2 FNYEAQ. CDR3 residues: CASSLEADRVDTEAFF. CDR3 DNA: TGTGCCAGCAGCTTAGAAGCGGACAGGGTCGACACTGAAGCTTTCTTT. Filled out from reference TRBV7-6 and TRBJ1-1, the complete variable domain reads GAGVSQSPRYKVTKRGQDVALRCDPISGHVSLYWYRQALGQGPEFLTYFNYEAQQDKSGLPNDRFSAERPEGSISTLTIQRTEQRDSAMYRCASSLEADRVDTEAFFGQGTRLTVV.

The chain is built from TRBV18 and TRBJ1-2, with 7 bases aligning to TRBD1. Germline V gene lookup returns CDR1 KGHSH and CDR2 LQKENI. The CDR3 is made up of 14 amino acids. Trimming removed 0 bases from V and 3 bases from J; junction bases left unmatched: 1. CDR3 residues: CASSPPGQYYGYTF. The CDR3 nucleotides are TGTGCCAGCTCACCACCGGGACAGTACTATGGCTACACCTTC.

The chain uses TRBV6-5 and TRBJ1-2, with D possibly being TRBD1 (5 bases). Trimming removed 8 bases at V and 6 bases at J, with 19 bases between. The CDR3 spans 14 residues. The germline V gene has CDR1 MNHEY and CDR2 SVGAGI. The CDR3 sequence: CASSRTSKSNGYTF. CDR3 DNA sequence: TGTGCCAGCTCCAGGACATCCAAGTCGAATGGCTACACCTTC.

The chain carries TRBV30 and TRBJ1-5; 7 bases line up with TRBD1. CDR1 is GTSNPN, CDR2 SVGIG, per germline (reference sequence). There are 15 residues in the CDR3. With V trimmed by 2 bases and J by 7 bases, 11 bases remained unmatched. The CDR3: CAWSPRGGARQPQHF. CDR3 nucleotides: TGTGCCTGGAGTCCGCGAGGGGGCGCGAGACAGCCCCAGCATTTT.

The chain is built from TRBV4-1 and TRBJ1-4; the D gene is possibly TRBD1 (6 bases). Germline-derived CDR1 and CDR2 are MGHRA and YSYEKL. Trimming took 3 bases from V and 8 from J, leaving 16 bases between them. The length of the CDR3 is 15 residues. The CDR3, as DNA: TGCGCCAGCAGCCACCTACAGGGCCCTAGCGAAAAACTGTTTTTT. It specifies CASSHLQGPSEKLFF.

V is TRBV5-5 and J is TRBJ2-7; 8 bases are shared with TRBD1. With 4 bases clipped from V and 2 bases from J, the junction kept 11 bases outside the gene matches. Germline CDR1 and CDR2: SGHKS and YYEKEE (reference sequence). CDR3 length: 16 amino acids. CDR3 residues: CASSNFGQGRAYEQYV. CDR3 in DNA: TGTGCCAGCAGCAATTTCGGACAGGGCCGGGCCTACGAGCAGTACGTC.

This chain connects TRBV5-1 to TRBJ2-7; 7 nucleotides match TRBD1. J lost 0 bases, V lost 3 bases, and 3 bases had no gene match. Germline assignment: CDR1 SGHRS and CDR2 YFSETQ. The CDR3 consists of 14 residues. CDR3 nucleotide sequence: TGCGCCAGCAGCTGGACAGGAGGCTCCTACGAGCAGTACGTC. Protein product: CASSWTGGSYEQYV.

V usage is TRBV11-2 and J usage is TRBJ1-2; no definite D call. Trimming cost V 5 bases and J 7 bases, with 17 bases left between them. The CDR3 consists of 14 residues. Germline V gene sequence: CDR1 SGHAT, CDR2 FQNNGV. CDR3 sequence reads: CASSPPGREGGYTF. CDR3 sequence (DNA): TGTGCCAGCAGCCCCCCGGGGAGGGAGGGTGGCTACACCTTC.